This is a list of T cell receptor beta chains from one sample in a study of blood T cells in healthy people across ages. TCRdb recomputed calls from the 5' RACE reads with MiXCR, one row per CDR3 protein. The sample has 600,000 to 900,000 distinct CDR3 sequences; 25% to 30% are singletons. These records were also assigned to another study, of T cells of mothers and their children.

Source material: blood. Source of these receptors: a boy aged 5-17 years in good health. The CDR3 runs from the conserved cysteine through the conserved F or W. D genes are given only for firm matches. Rows may omit the clone size; those that give it use once, few, many or a size class.

J gene | V gene | clone size | D gene | CDR3 protein | CDR3 DNA
TRBJ2-7 | TRBV6-5 | few | . | CASSYGGTISYEQYF | TGTGCCAGCAGTTACGGAGGGACAATCTCCTACGAGCAGTACTTC
TRBJ2-2 | TRBV24-1 | . | . | CATSDWPGELFF | TGTGCCACCAGCGATTGGCCCGGGGAGCTGTTTTTT
TRBJ2-7 | TRBV28 | few | . | CASGSVAPYEQYF | TGTGCCAGCGGCTCGGTGGCTCCCTACGAGCAGTACTTC
TRBJ1-2 | TRBV19 | . | . | CASSRRVDYGYTF | TGTGCCAGTAGCCGCAGGGTCGACTATGGCTACACCTTC
TRBJ2-1 | TRBV2 | few | TRBD1 | CASGTGRIYNEQFF | TGTGCCAGTGGGACAGGGAGGATCTACAATGAGCAGTTCTTC
TRBJ1-1 | TRBV5-1 | . | TRBD1 | CASSLGAFGTGGNTEAFF | TGCGCCAGCAGCTTGGGTGCTTTTGGGACAGGGGGGAACACTGAAGCTTTCTTT
TRBJ2-2 | TRBV12-3/TRBV12-4 | few | TRBD2 | CASSPGTTLNTGELFF | TGTGCCAGCAGCCCCGGGACTACCCTGAACACCGGGGAGCTGTTTTTT
TRBJ2-5 | TRBV7-9 | . | . | CASSFPTSLGAGGETQYF | TGTGCCAGCAGCTTTCCCACCTCACTGGGGGCCGGAGGGGAGACCCAGTACTTC
TRBJ2-5 | TRBV12-3/TRBV12-4 | few | TRBD1 | CASSPGTGLEQYF | TGTGCCAGCAGTCCCGGGACAGGGTTGGAGCAGTACTTC
TRBJ2-5 | TRBV14 | . | TRBD1 | CASSQTGGGTQETQYF | TGTGCCAGCAGCCAGACAGGGGGCGGCACACAAGAGACCCAGTACTTC
TRBJ2-3 | TRBV29-1 | . | TRBD2 | CSSRRGGGTDTQYF | TGCAGCTCGCGGCGGGGGGGCGGCACAGATACGCAGTATTTT
TRBJ2-7 | TRBV28 | many | . | CASSTGRGVSSYEQYF | TGTGCCAGCAGTACTGGGCGAGGAGTGAGCTCCTACGAGCAGTACTTC
TRBJ2-7 | TRBV5-1 | . | . | CASSEDDLSSYEQYF | TGCGCCAGCAGCGAGGACGACCTTAGCTCCTACGAGCAGTACTTC
TRBJ1-1 | TRBV7-9 | . | . | CASSFQGEAFF | TGTGCCAGCAGCTTTCAGGGTGAAGCTTTCTTT
TRBJ1-4 | TRBV19 | . | TRBD1 | CASSIRGPGEKLFF | TGTGCCAGTAGTATTAGGGGGCCCGGCGAAAAACTGTTTTTT
TRBJ1-1 | TRBV7-6 | . | . | CASSPGGRQVKAFF | TGTGCCAGCAGCCCGGGGGGACGACAGGTCAAAGCTTTCTTT
TRBJ2-5 | TRBV21-1 | . | . | CASSKPRQETQYF | TGTGCCAGCAGCAAACCACGACAAGAGACCCAGTACTTC
TRBJ1-2 | TRBV5-1 | . | TRBD1 | CASSSSDRGDYGYTF | TGCGCCAGCAGCTCCTCGGACAGGGGGGACTATGGCTACACCTTC
TRBJ1-1 | TRBV7-9 | . | TRBD1 | CASSPPDRGLNTEAFF | TGTGCCAGCAGCCCACCCGACAGGGGCCTGAACACTGAAGCTTTCTTT
TRBJ1-1 | TRBV20-1 | few | . | CSARKPYRGDGEAFF | TGCAGTGCTAGAAAACCCTACCGGGGTGACGGTGAAGCTTTCTTT
TRBJ1-2 | TRBV20-1 | . | . | CSAQSGTGYGYTF | TGCAGTGCTCAATCCGGGACGGGCTATGGCTACACCTTC
TRBJ1-1 | TRBV2 | few | . | CASSQSDAEAFF | TGTGCCAGCAGTCAAAGTGACGCTGAAGCTTTCTTT
TRBJ2-5 | TRBV5-1 | few | TRBD1 | CASSWDRGQEGQETQYF | TGCGCCAGCAGCTGGGACAGGGGGCAAGAGGGCCAAGAGACCCAGTACTTC
TRBJ1-3 | TRBV4-2 | . | . | CASSQDEGQTRRNF | TGTGCCAGCAGCCAAGATGAAGGCCAGACCCGAAGGAATTTT
TRBJ2-7 | TRBV5-1 | . | . | CASSLRMGGVSEQYF | TGCGCCAGCAGCTTGCGGATGGGCGGGGTGAGCGAGCAGTACTTC
TRBJ2-5 | TRBV10-2 | many | . | CASSYRSDGETQYF | TGCGCCAGCAGTTACCGGAGCGACGGTGAGACCCAGTACTTC
TRBJ1-5 | TRBV5-5 | . | . | CASSLVGAAVGPQHF | TGTGCCAGCAGCTTGGTAGGGGCCGCGGTTGGTCCCCAGCATTTT
TRBJ1-4 | TRBV6-2/TRBV6-3 | . | . | CASSYVGTNEKLFF | TGTGCCAGCAGTTACGTCGGGACTAATGAAAAACTGTTTTTT
TRBJ2-1 | TRBV2 | . | . | CASSARLASNEQFF | TGTGCCAGCAGTGCCCGCCTAGCAAGCAATGAGCAGTTCTTC
TRBJ2-3 | TRBV4-1 | . | TRBD2 | CANSQDWGGKDTQYF | TGCGCCAACAGCCAAGATTGGGGGGGGAAAGATACGCAGTATTTT
TRBJ2-5 | TRBV5-1 | once | . | CASSLTEVEETQYF | TGCGCCAGCAGCTTGACAGAGGTGGAAGAGACCCAGTACTTC
TRBJ1-4 | TRBV6-2/TRBV6-3 | few | . | CASSRLRGNEKLFF | TGTGCCAGCAGTAGGTTAAGGGGGAATGAAAAACTGTTTTTT
TRBJ2-2 | TRBV28 | few | TRBD1 | CASSRDRGLVWELFF | TGTGCCAGCAGCCGGGACAGGGGGCTTGTTTGGGAGCTGTTTTTT
TRBJ1-2 | TRBV6-1 | . | . | CASSEVGEGPYGYTF | TGTGCCAGCAGTGAAGTTGGAGAGGGGCCCTATGGCTACACCTTC
TRBJ1-4 | TRBV3-1 | few | . | CASSEYRATNEKLFF | TGTGCCAGCAGCGAATACAGGGCAACTAATGAAAAACTGTTTTTT
TRBJ2-5 | TRBV2 | few | . | CASSEAPETQYF | TGTGCCAGCAGTGAAGCCCCAGAGACCCAGTACTTC
TRBJ2-7 | TRBV6-6 | many | . | CASTDPKTDAREQYF | TGTGCCAGCACCGACCCGAAGACCGACGCCCGCGAGCAGTACTTC
TRBJ2-1 | TRBV4-2 | . | TRBD1 | CASSLEGQEQFF | TGTGCCAGCAGCCTCGAGGGACAGGAGCAGTTCTTC
TRBJ1-4 | TRBV7-2 | few | . | CASSARTAPDEKLFF | TGTGCCAGCAGCGCCCGGACAGCCCCGGACGAAAAACTGTTTTTT
TRBJ1-4 | TRBV10-3 | . | . | CAIGGREGEKLFF | TGTGCCATCGGGGGTCGCGAAGGTGAAAAACTGTTTTTT
TRBJ2-3 | TRBV24-1 | . | TRBD2 | CATSDGGLEYF | TGTGCCACCAGTGATGGAGGACTAGAGTATTTT
TRBJ1-3 | TRBV20-1 | . | . | CSARDPGMEPSGNTIYF | TGCAGTGCTAGAGATCCTGGGATGGAGCCCTCTGGAAACACCATATATTTT
TRBJ1-2 | TRBV5-1 | . | . | CASSSQGETVYGYTF | TGCGCCAGCAGCTCCCAGGGCGAAACCGTCTATGGCTACACCTTC
TRBJ1-1 | TRBV29-1 | . | . | CSVAVSTEAFF | TGCAGCGTTGCCGTAAGCACTGAAGCTTTCTTT
TRBJ2-7 | TRBV7-2 | few | TRBD2 | CAGSLGTSGSSYEQYF | TGTGCCGGCAGCTTAGGGACTAGCGGGTCTTCCTACGAGCAGTACTTC
TRBJ2-7 | TRBV7-6 | . | TRBD1 | CASSLAPTGGGYEQYF | TGTGCCAGCAGCTTAGCCCCGACAGGGGGCGGCTACGAGCAGTACTTC
TRBJ2-1 | TRBV24-1 | . | . | CATSVDQGFYNEQFF | TGTGCCACCAGTGTAGACCAGGGCTTCTACAATGAGCAGTTCTTC
TRBJ2-1 | TRBV13 | . | . | CASSSRQETYNEQFF | TGTGCCAGCAGCTCCAGACAGGAAACGTACAATGAGCAGTTCTTC
TRBJ1-1 | TRBV18 | . | . | CASSRGQPNTEAFF | TGTGCCAGCTCCCGTGGACAGCCGAACACTGAAGCTTTCTTT
TRBJ2-5 | TRBV20-1 | few | . | CSARDTVQETQYF | TGCAGTGCTAGAGATACAGTCCAAGAGACCCAGTACTTC